The rows below give T cell receptor beta chains drawn from one sample of a study of T cell responses to AZD1222 COVID-19 vaccine. The data were produced by immunoSEQ multiplex PCR, yet TCRdb's version contains in-frame clones alone and is incomplete. The sample yields approximately 150,000 clones, about 91% seen once. Sequencing used peripheral blood, obtained on day 0 of AZD1222 vaccination. All receptors come from an adult in good health. The CDR3 runs from the conserved cysteine through the conserved F or W. A D gene is named only where the DNA matches it firmly. Clone size is stated in some rows and not others, as once, few, many or a class when expanded.

TRBV4-3,NA,TRBJ1-5,NA,CASSQDYRQNSNQPQHF,TGCGCCAGCAGCCAAGATTATAGACAGAATAGCAATCAGCCCCAGCATTTT
TRBV23-1,NA,TRBJ1-2,NA,CASSRPVAPWGSNYGYTF,TGCGCCAGCAGTCGGCCCGTGGCTCCCTGGGGGTCTAACTATGGCTACACCTTC
TRBV9,NA,TRBJ2-7,TRBD2,CASSDSLAGDLYEQYF,TGTGCCAGCAGCGACTCCCTAGCGGGGGACCTCTACGAGCAGTACTTC
TRBV4-2,NA,TRBJ2-6,NA,CASNLELSGANVLTF,TGTGCCAGCAACCTAGAGCTCTCTGGGGCCAACGTCCTGACTTTC
TRBV4-3,NA,TRBJ1-1,NA,CASSRSVLNTEAFF,TGCGCCAGCAGCCGGTCGGTCTTGAACACTGAAGCTTTCTTT
TRBV12-5,NA,TRBJ2-2,TRBD1,CASGLVAGGTGELFF,TGTGCTAGTGGTTTGGTAGCAGGGGGCACCGGGGAGCTGTTTTTT
TRBV7-6,NA,TRBJ2-7,TRBD2,CASSLAGGSSYEQYF,TGTGCCAGCAGCTTAGCCGGGGGGAGCTCCTACGAGCAGTACTTC
TRBV10-3,NA,TRBJ1-1,NA,CAISDWGLQAEAFF,TGTGCCATCAGTGATTGGGGGCTTCAAGCTGAAGCTTTCTTT
TRBV6-2/TRBV6-3,NA,TRBJ2-7,TRBD2,CASSSGGSGYEQYF,TGTGCCAGCAGTTCGGGGGGTTCGGGCTACGAGCAGTACTTC
TRBV12-5,NA,TRBJ2-1,TRBD2,CASGAGLAVNEQFF,TGTGCTAGTGGTGCCGGACTAGCGGTCAATGAGCAGTTCTTC
TRBV29-1,NA,TRBJ2-3,NA,CSVGPSLSTDTQYF,TGCAGCGTTGGGCCTAGCCTTAGCACGGATACGCAGTATTTT
TRBV7-9,NA,TRBJ1-1,TRBD1,CASSVDRGLEAFF,TGTGCCAGCAGCGTCGACAGGGGGCTTGAAGCTTTCTTT
TRBV10-3,NA,TRBJ2-3,NA,CAISVSFLVTQYF,TGTGCCATCAGTGTATCATTTCTAGTTACGCAGTATTTT
TRBV3-1/TRBV3-2,NA,TRBJ2-3,NA,CASSLGRDTQYF,TGTGCCAGCAGTCTCGGGCGGGATACGCAGTATTTT
TRBV11-3,NA,TRBJ1-3,TRBD1,CASSSGQGNTIYF,TGTGCCAGCAGCTCGGGACAGGGAAACACCATATATTTT
TRBV5-6,NA,TRBJ2-3,NA,CASRDWSKGRTDTQYF,TGTGCCAGCAGGGACTGGAGTAAGGGACGCACAGATACGCAGTATTTT
TRBV4-3,NA,TRBJ2-3,TRBD2,CASSQAGGLDTQYF,TGCGCCAGCAGCCAAGCGGGGGGATTGGATACGCAGTATTTT
TRBV30,NA,TRBJ2-3,NA,CAWSAIEGTQYF,TGTGCCTGGAGCGCAATAGAGGGTACGCAGTATTTT
TRBV9,NA,TRBJ1-4,NA,CASSVGRSGGLTEKLFF,TGTGCCAGCAGCGTAGGACGGTCGGGGGGCCTAACCGAAAAACTGTTTTTT
TRBV6-2/TRBV6-3,NA,TRBJ2-7,NA,CASSYPFYEQYF,TGTGCCAGCAGTTACCCCTTCTACGAGCAGTACTTC
TRBV5-1,NA,TRBJ2-1,NA,CASSGSSSYNEQFF,TGCGCCAGCAGCGGCAGTTCCTCCTACAATGAGCAGTTCTTC
TRBV10-3,NA,TRBJ1-2,NA,CAISESTRRNYGYTF,TGTGCCATCAGTGAGTCAACCAGGCGGAACTATGGCTACACCTTC
TRBV27,once,TRBJ2-2,TRBD2,CAASGMNTGELFF,TGTGCCGCTAGCGGCATGAACACCGGGGAGCTGTTTTTT
TRBV4-1,NA,TRBJ1-5,NA,CASSQEGEGGRSQPQHF,TGCGCCAGCAGCCAAGAGGGCGAGGGGGGTCGGAGCCAGCCCCAGCATTTT
TRBV3-1/TRBV3-2,NA,TRBJ1-6,TRBD1,CASSPVGTGGGSPLHF,TGTGCCAGCAGCCCAGTGGGGACAGGGGGCGGTTCACCCCTCCACTTT
TRBV9,NA,TRBJ1-2,NA,CASTTGGVFTF,TGTGCCAGCACCACCGGGGGGGTCTTCACCTTC
TRBV18,once,TRBJ1-6,NA,CASSPPGRNNVSPLHF,TGTGCCAGCTCACCCCCCGGCAGGAATAATGTCTCACCCCTCCACTTT
TRBV7-3,NA,TRBJ2-7,TRBD2,CASSLLPKGLGMGEQYF,TGTGCCAGCAGCCTTTTACCTAAGGGACTAGGAATGGGAGAGCAGTACTTC
TRBV29-1,NA,TRBJ1-5,NA,CSVKTSNQPQHF,TGCAGCGTTAAGACGAGCAATCAGCCCCAGCATTTT
TRBV11-3,NA,TRBJ2-3,NA,CASSLDGSGRTDTQYF,TGTGCCAGCAGCTTAGACGGTAGCGGTCGCACAGATACGCAGTATTTT
TRBV15,NA,TRBJ2-7,NA,CATSRDRTSGYF,TGTGCCACCAGCAGAGATAGAACTTCTGGGTACTTC
TRBV24-1,NA,TRBJ2-3,NA,CATSDFGDTQYF,TGTGCCACCAGTGATTTTGGAGATACGCAGTATTTT
TRBV5-5,NA,TRBJ1-2,NA,CASSLVGDDGYTF,TGTGCCAGCAGCTTGGTAGGGGACGACGGCTACACCTTC
TRBV19,NA,TRBJ2-3,NA,CASSIVRVRDTQYF,TGTGCCAGTAGTATAGTAAGGGTGAGAGATACGCAGTATTTT
TRBV7-9,NA,TRBJ1-1,NA,CASSLDLSNTEAFF,TGTGCCAGCAGCCTAGACCTTTCGAACACTGAAGCTTTCTTT